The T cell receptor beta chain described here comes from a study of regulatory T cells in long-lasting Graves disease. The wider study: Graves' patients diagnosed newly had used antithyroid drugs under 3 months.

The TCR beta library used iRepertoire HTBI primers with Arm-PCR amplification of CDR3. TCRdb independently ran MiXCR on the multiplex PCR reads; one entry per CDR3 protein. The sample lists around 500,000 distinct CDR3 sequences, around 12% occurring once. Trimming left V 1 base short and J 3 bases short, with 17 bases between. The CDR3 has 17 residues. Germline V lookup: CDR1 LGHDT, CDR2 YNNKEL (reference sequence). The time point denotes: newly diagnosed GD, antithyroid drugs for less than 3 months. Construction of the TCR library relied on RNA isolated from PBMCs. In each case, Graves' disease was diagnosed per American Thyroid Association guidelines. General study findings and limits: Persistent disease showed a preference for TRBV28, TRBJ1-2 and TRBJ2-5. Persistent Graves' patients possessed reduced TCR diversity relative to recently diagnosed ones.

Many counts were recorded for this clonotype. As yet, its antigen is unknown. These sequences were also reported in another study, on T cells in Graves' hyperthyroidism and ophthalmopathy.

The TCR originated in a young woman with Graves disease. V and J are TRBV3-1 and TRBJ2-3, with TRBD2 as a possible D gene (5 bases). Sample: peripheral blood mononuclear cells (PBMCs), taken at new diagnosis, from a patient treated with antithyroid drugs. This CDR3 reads CASSQGLALGETDTQYF. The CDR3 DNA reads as TGTGCCAGCAGCCAAGGTTTGGCCCTCGGGGAGACAGATACGCAGTATTTT.